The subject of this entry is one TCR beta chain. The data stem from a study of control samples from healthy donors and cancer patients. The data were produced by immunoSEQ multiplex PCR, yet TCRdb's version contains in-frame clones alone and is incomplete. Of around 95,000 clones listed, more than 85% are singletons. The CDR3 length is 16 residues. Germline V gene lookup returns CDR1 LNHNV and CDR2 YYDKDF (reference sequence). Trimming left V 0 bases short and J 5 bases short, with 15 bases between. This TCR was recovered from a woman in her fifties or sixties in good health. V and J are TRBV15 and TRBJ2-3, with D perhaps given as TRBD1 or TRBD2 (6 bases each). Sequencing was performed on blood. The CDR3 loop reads CATSRDTAGGGDTQYF. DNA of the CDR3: TGTGCCACCAGCAGAGATACCGCCGGGGGCGGAGATACGCAGTATTTT.